The clone carrying this TCR beta chain was seen more than once but under ten times. Its target is not known. A single record per CDR3 protein comes from TCRdb applying MiXCR to the 5' RACE reads. Of 200,000 to 300,000 distinct CDR3 sequences listed, roughly 17% are singletons. This specimen belongs to a study of T-cell memory formation after mild COVID-19. Across the study: The study found TCR clusters largely donor specific.

This CDR3 region has 13 residues. The germline gives CDR1 SGHVS, CDR2 FQNEAQ. V lost 1 base, J lost 14 bases, and 5 bases stayed unmatched. Study-wide results and caveats: Whether second-wave clones peaking at day 37 were SARS-CoV-2 specific went unconfirmed.

Material for sequencing was PBMCs or a T cell subset sorted from them (not recorded which). The clonotype originates from a man between 18 and 29 years old who had mild COVID-19 (a few samples of this study predate the infection). Cell type and time point are not known. This rearrangement joins TRBV7-8 to TRBJ1-4; 9 positions agree with TRBD1. CDR3 sequence reads: CASSLEDRGWLFF. CDR3 bases: TGTGCCAGCAGCTTAGAGGACAGGGGTTGGCTGTTTTTT.